These T cell receptor beta chains were read from a single sample in a study of blood T cell repertoires in COVID-19. Some clones are missing from TCRdb's copy, which holds only in-frame ones; the method was immunoSEQ multiplex PCR. The sample consists of about 200,000 clones, more than 75% of them appearing once. Sequences were obtained from peripheral blood. These receptors originate from a man aged 60-69 years with acute or convalescent COVID-19. The CDR3 runs from the conserved cysteine through the conserved F or W. The D gene is left open where the match is weak. Only some rows state a clone size, as once, few, many or a class for expanded clones.

>.|TRBJ2-3|.|TRBV5-1
TGCGCCAGCAGCTTGGGACATCCAGGGACACGAACAGATACGCAGTATTTT
CASSLGHPGTRTDTQYF
>.|TRBJ2-7|few|TRBV12-2
TGTGCAAGTCGCTTCCCAACGACAGGGAGAGCCCACGAGCAGTACTTC
CASRFPTTGRAHEQYF
>.|TRBJ2-5|once|TRBV19
TGTGCCAGTAGTCCCCGGGCGGGGACCCAGTACTTC
CASSPRAGTQYF
>.|TRBJ1-1|.|TRBV12-3/TRBV12-4
TGTGCCAGCACCGGGACTCAGAACACTGAAGCTTTCTTT
CASTGTQNTEAFF
>.|TRBJ1-2|.|TRBV6-2/TRBV6-3
TGTGCCAGCAGTTATAGTTATGGCTACACCTTC
CASSYSYGYTF
>TRBD2|TRBJ2-1|.|TRBV4-3
TGCGCCAGCAGCCAAGATCTCGGGCTCGGGAGGGGTGAGCAGTTCTTC
CASSQDLGLGRGEQFF
>TRBD2|TRBJ2-3|.|TRBV7-9
TGTGCCAGCAGCGTCCTCGCGGGGGGCCCAGATACGCAGTATTTT
CASSVLAGGPDTQYF
>.|TRBJ1-2|.|TRBV19
TGTGCCAGTAAACAAACCTATGGCTACACCTTC
CASKQTYGYTF
>TRBD1|TRBJ2-5|.|TRBV19
TGTGCCAGTAGTACAGCCGGGACAGGGGAAGAGACCCAGTACTTC
CASSTAGTGEETQYF
>TRBD1|TRBJ1-2|.|TRBV5-1
TGCGCCAGCAGTTCTGGAGGGGGCGCGGATGGCTACACCTTC
CASSSGGGADGYTF
>.|TRBJ2-2|.|TRBV6-4
TGTGCCAGCACGCAGAATACCCTTGGTTCCGGGGAGCTGTTTTTT
CASTQNTLGSGELFF
>.|TRBJ2-2|.|TRBV6-1
TGTGCCAGCAGTGAAGCGTTTCAGGGCAGGGTAACCACCGGGGAGCTGTTTTTT
CASSEAFQGRVTTGELFF
>TRBD1|TRBJ2-5|.|TRBV5-4
TGTGCCAGCAGCGGGGGACAGGTGGTAGAGACCCAGTACTTC
CASSGGQVVETQYF
>TRBD2|TRBJ2-1|.|TRBV5-5
TGTGCCAGCAGCTTGGCGGGACTAGCGCTTGGCAATGAGCAGTTCTTC
CASSLAGLALGNEQFF
>.|TRBJ2-7|once|TRBV7-9
TGTGCCAGCACCCACCGGGACACCTACGAGCAGTACTTC
CASTHRDTYEQYF
>TRBD2|TRBJ2-1|.|TRBV7-9
TGTGCCAGCAGCTTAGAGTCAGGGAGGGCCTACAATGAGCAGTTCTTC
CASSLESGRAYNEQFF
>.|TRBJ1-6|few|TRBV12-3/TRBV12-4
TGTGCCAGCAGTTTTTCAGCCCTCGGGCCCCTCCACTTT
CASSFSALGPLHF
>.|TRBJ2-5|.|TRBV7-3
TGTGCCAGCAGCTCGACAGCCCAAGAGACCCAGTACTTC
CASSSTAQETQYF
>.|TRBJ1-2|once|TRBV6-2/TRBV6-3
TGTGCCAGCAGTTACGGCAGGGTGACCTATGGCTACACCTTC
CASSYGRVTYGYTF
>TRBD1|TRBJ2-5|.|TRBV24-1
TGTGCCACCAGTGAATCGACAGGGCCGCAAGAGACCCAGTACTTC
CATSESTGPQETQYF
>TRBD1|TRBJ2-3|.|TRBV7-2
TGTGCCAGCAGCCCGCGCCCGACAGGGTTGGGCACAGATACGCAGTATTTT
CASSPRPTGLGTDTQYF
>TRBD1|TRBJ1-2|.|TRBV14
TGTGCCAGCAGTCTTCTAATCCCGGGACAGGACTATGGCTACACCTTC
CASSLLIPGQDYGYTF
>.|TRBJ1-6|few|TRBV3-1/TRBV3-2
TGTGCCAGCAGCCCCTCCAGGGGAGTTAGGTCACCCCTCCACTTT
CASSPSRGVRSPLHF
>TRBD2|TRBJ2-3|.|TRBV3-1/TRBV3-2
TGTGCCAGCAGCCAGAAGTCAGCGGGGTCTAGCACAGATACGCAGTATTTT
CASSQKSAGSSTDTQYF
>TRBD1|TRBJ1-3|.|TRBV5-8
TGTGCCAGCAGCTCAGGGGGTCTGAGTGGAAACACCATATATTTT
CASSSGGLSGNTIYF
>TRBD1|TRBJ1-4|.|TRBV7-2
TGTGCCAGCAGCTTAGTCGCAGGGACAGGGGATGAAAAACTGTTTTTT
CASSLVAGTGDEKLFF
>TRBD1|TRBJ1-3|.|TRBV29-1
TGCAGCGTTGCGGACAGGAGCTCTGGAAACACCATATATTTT
CSVADRSSGNTIYF
>TRBD2|TRBJ2-1|.|TRBV7-2
TGTGCCAGCAGCTTAGTTGCGGGGGGAGCCTACAATGAGCAGTTCTTC
CASSLVAGGAYNEQFF
>TRBD2|TRBJ2-3|.|TRBV3-1/TRBV3-2
TGTGCCAGCAGCCAAGCCCTGGGACTAGCGTTGCATTTT
CASSQALGLALHF
>.|TRBJ1-2|.|TRBV28
TGTGCCAGCAGTCTGTTACAGGGTACCTACACCTTC
CASSLLQGTYTF
>TRBD1|TRBJ1-5|.|TRBV28
TGTGCCAGCACCCTATCAGGGGGGCCCAATCAGCCCCAGCATTTT
CASTLSGGPNQPQHF
>.|TRBJ2-7|.|TRBV7-9
TGTGCCAGCAGAGGGGACGAGCAGTACTTC
CASRGDEQYF
>.|TRBJ1-5|.|TRBV19
TGTGCCAGTAGTTGGACTGGGAGCAATCAGCCCCAGCATTTT
CASSWTGSNQPQHF